This T cell receptor beta chain stems from a study of T cell changes during pregnancy in multiple sclerosis. The assay was immunoSEQ multiplex PCR, and TCRdb's table has in-frame clones only and misses some. This table holds about 47,000 clones, approximately 92% found once. The sequence was obtained from a female donor with multiple sclerosis, enrolled in a pregnancy study. Here the sequenced sample was CD8+ T cells from peripheral blood mononuclear cells, taken in the second trimester of pregnancy.

CDR3 coding DNA: TGTGCCAGCACTCCGGGACTAAACTATGGCTACACCTTC. Protein sequence: CASTPGLNYGYTF. V and J are TRBV6-6 and TRBJ1-2, with TRBD1 as a possible D gene (5 bases). V was shortened by 7 bases and J by 2 bases, with 11 bases between the two germline ends. The germline V gene has CDR1 MNHNY and CDR2 SVGAGI (reference sequence). The CDR3 is 13 amino acids.